This TCR beta chain was documented in a study of Ad26.COV2.S vaccination and SARS-CoV-2 variants. This clone appeared a single time. Clones were read by immunoSEQ multiplex PCR, and TCRdb kept only the in-frame ones, dropping some. This table has about 440,000 clones, roughly 91% appearing once. Germline CDR1 reads SGHDT; CDR2 reads YYEEEE. The CDR3 totals 13 residues. Trimming stripped 4 bases from V and 4 bases from J, with 11 bases between. Treatment given: roughly 20 received Ad26.COV2.S at low or high dose, single or two shots; about five received placebo; per-sample allocation not given. It was on day 63 after the first vaccine or placebo injection that samples were taken.

The source was peripheral blood, collected in a trial of Ad26.COV2.S vaccine versus placebo. The source of this sequence is a person aged 18 to 59 who received the Ad26.COV2.S COVID-19 vaccine or a placebo. The chain couples TRBV5-6 to TRBJ1-1; D gene ambiguous. CDR3 in amino acids: CASSPAGGTEAFF. CDR3 nucleotide sequence: TGTGCCAGCAGCCCCGCGGGTGGCACTGAAGCTTTCTTT.